This T cell receptor (beta chain) is drawn from a study of neurological immune-mediated disorders. Study details: Among about 35 multiple sclerosis patients, some 31 were relapsing-remitting and 3 were secondary progressive.

Each TCR transcript was tagged with a 10-nucleotide random UMI during 5'RACE. One entry per CDR3 protein, called by TCRdb with MiXCR from the 5' RACE reads. Found here are about 65,000 distinct CDR3 sequences, about 4% of them singletons; the top ten hold roughly 2.8%. V lost 6 bases and J 2 bases, leaving 9 bases between the germline ends. CDR1 is MNHEY, CDR2 SVGEGT, per germline. The CDR3 contains 13 residues. The sample holds many counts of this clonotype. This receptor was identified in a man in his fifties with multiple sclerosis. Material: PBMCs. The chain uses TRBV6-2 or TRBV6-3 and TRBJ2-3; maybe TRBD1 (6 bases). The CDR3 DNA reads TGTGCCAGCAGCCGGGACACCACAGATACGCAGTATTTT. Translating gives CASSRDTTDTQYF.